Below, 15 T cell receptor beta chains from the same sample are listed, as sequenced in a study of blood T cell repertoires in COVID-19. Data came from immunoSEQ multiplex PCR; TCRdb stores just in-frame clones and leaves some out. The sample lists about 140,000 clones, almost 85% occurring once. Sequenced: PBMCs or T cells enriched from blood (not recorded which). The origin of the receptors is a woman between 45 and 60 years old with acute COVID-19.

This chain uses TRBV5-1 with TRBJ2-3; 7 bases fit TRBD2. The CDR3 loop spans 16 amino acids. Trimming took 3 bases from V and 0 from J; bases not matched to a gene: 7. CDR1 and CDR2 from the germline V gene are SGHRS and YFSETQ. DNA for the CDR3: TGCGCCAGCAGCTGGACGCCGGGAGGAAGCACAGATACGCAGTATTTT. As protein: CASSWTPGGSTDTQYF.

The chain is built from TRBV5-1 and TRBJ1-4; D perhaps matches TRBD1 (6 bases). CDR1 is SGHRS, CDR2 YFSETQ, per germline. CDR3 size: 16 residues. V was trimmed by 0 bases and J by 4 bases, leaving 13 bases between them. The CDR3 DNA reads as TGCGCCAGCAGCTTGGCCGGACAGCGGAATAATGAAAAACTGTTTTTT. Protein: CASSLAGQRNNEKLFF. Full variable domain (outside the CDR3, taken from reference TRBV5-1 and TRBJ1-4): KAGVTQTPRYLIKTRGQQVTLSCSPISGHRSVSWYQQTPGQGLQFLFEYFSETQRNKGNFPGRFSGRQFSNSRSEMNVSTLELGDSALYLCASSLAGQRNNEKLFFGSGTQLSVL.

This clone was seen a single time. For the CDR3, the DNA is TGTGCTAGTGGTTTTTCCCCGGACAGGGGGGATCAGCCCCAGCATTTT. This encodes CASGFSPDRGDQPQHF. The rearrangement links TRBV12-5 to TRBJ1-5; TRBD1 matches 10 bases. CDR3 length: 16 residues. Trimming removed 3 bases from V and 5 bases from J; junction bases left unmatched: 7. Germline CDR1 reads LGHNT; CDR2 reads FRNRAP.

This clone was detected only a few times. The chain links TRBV2 to TRBJ1-2; TRBD1 aligns across 11 bases. The J segment lost 2 bases and the V segment lost 6 bases, leaving 23 bases of the junction unmatched. Germline values: CDR1 SNHLY, CDR2 FYNNEI. The CDR3 is made up of 21 amino acids. The DNA of the CDR3 is TGTGCCAGCAGGGGGCCCCCAGACGGGACAGGGGGATACTCATTCAACTATGGCTACACCTTC. Translated, it gives CASRGPPDGTGGYSFNYGYTF. Together with reference TRBV2 and TRBJ1-2, the CDR3 gives the full variable domain: EPEVTQTPSHQVTQMGQEVILRCVPISNHLYFYWYRQILGQKVEFLVSFYNNEISEKSEIFDDQFSVERPDGSNFTLKIRSTKLEDSAMYFCASRGPPDGTGGYSFNYGYTFGSGTRLTVV.

The V and J genes are TRBV30 and TRBJ1-1, with D possibly matching TRBD1 (5 bases). The CDR3 sequence is 14 residues long. The germline V and J ends were trimmed by 2 bases and 0 bases, with 10 bases remaining between them. Germline lookup yields CDR1 GTSNPN and CDR2 SVGIG (reference sequence). The CDR3 region is CAWSTGGLNTEAFF. In nucleotides, the CDR3 is TGTGCCTGGAGTACCGGGGGGTTGAACACTGAAGCTTTCTTT.

J is TRBJ2-1 and V is TRBV24-1; 7 positions match TRBD2. J gave up 4 bases and V 7 bases, and 15 bases lay outside the gene matches. The CDR3 extends over 17 amino acids. Per germline, CDR1 KGHDR and CDR2 SFDVKD. The CDR3 is CATSHKQGSGIYNEQFF. Written as DNA, the CDR3 is TGTGCCACCAGCCATAAGCAGGGCAGCGGGATTTACAATGAGCAGTTCTTC.

This chain connects TRBV5-5 to TRBJ1-5, with D unresolved. V was cut by 4 bases and J by 9 bases, with 11 bases left in between. The CDR3 extends over 12 amino acids. The germline CDR1 and CDR2 sequences are SGHKS and YYEKEE (reference sequence). The CDR3 DNA sequence: TGTGCCAGCAGCGGAACTACCGGGCCCCAGCATTTT. Protein sequence: CASSGTTGPQHF.

The chain is built from TRBV5-4 and TRBJ1-2, with D uncertain. The length of the CDR3 is 15 residues. Per the germline V gene, CDR1 is SGHNT and CDR2 is YYREEE (reference sequence). The V gene lost 4 bases and the J gene lost 1 base, with 14 bases spanning the gap. In nucleotides, the CDR3 is TGTGCCAGCAGCCCAGATACATACAGTAACTATGGCTACACCTTC. Amino acids: CASSPDTYSNYGYTF.

The CDR3 region has the DNA TGTGCCAGCAGCTTGGGGGACTTTACAGATACGCAGTATTTT. This sequence encodes CASSLGDFTDTQYF. V usage is TRBV5-5 and J usage is TRBJ2-3, with D possibly TRBD2 on 6 matching bases. Trimming removed 0 bases at V and 3 bases at J, with 8 bases between. Germline CDR1 is SGHKS and CDR2 is YYEKEE (reference sequence). This CDR3 has 14 residues.

This clone was counted a single time. This chain connects TRBV29-1 to TRBJ2-7, with D possibly TRBD1 on 5 matching bases. Trimming took 4 bases from V and 0 from J, leaving 13 bases between them. The CDR3 totals 14 residues. CDR1 and CDR2 (germline): SQVTM, ANQGSEA. The CDR3 DNA reads TGCAGCGTTGTGGGGCAGCAGAGCTCCTACGAGCAGTACTTC. It specifies CSVVGQQSSYEQYF.

CDR3 loop: CSVFGDSRQETQYF. CDR3 DNA sequence: TGCAGCGTTTTTGGAGACAGCCGACAAGAGACCCAGTACTTC. This chain uses TRBV29-1 with TRBJ2-5; D perhaps matches TRBD1 (5 bases). The CDR3 covers 14 residues. V was shortened by 5 bases and J by 2 bases, with 15 bases between the two germline ends. Per the germline V gene, CDR1 is SQVTM and CDR2 is ANQGSEA.

The rearrangement joins TRBV5-1 to TRBJ1-1; weak D call: TRBD1 (6 bases). CDR1 is SGHRS, CDR2 YFSETQ, per germline. V lost 5 bases and J 5 bases, leaving 13 bases between the germline ends. This CDR3 has 13 amino acids. CDR3 amino acids: CASRRGSGTEAFF. The DNA for the CDR3 is TGCGCCAGCAGGAGGGGGTCGGGAACTGAAGCTTTCTTT.

The chain couples TRBV4-2 to TRBJ1-4; D is unclear. Germline loops: CDR1 LGHNA, CDR2 YNFKEQ. This CDR3 has 14 residues. V lost 4 bases and J lost 6, with 12 bases in between. DNA for the CDR3: TGTGCCAGCAGCCCCCTAAGAGGCGATGAAAAACTGTTTTTT. Translated, it gives CASSPLRGDEKLFF.

V is TRBV11-2 and J is TRBJ1-2; D remains ambiguous. Trimming left V 2 bases short and J 5 bases short, with 9 bases between. Looked up from germline, CDR1 is SGHAT and CDR2 is FQNNGV. The CDR3 has 13 amino acids. The CDR3 bases are TGTGCCAGCAGCTTAAGTTCGACATATGGCTACACCTTC. It specifies CASSLSSTYGYTF.

V is TRBV30 and J is TRBJ2-1, with D uncertain. Germline lookup yields CDR1 GTSNPN and CDR2 SVGIG (reference sequence). The CDR3 is made up of 12 amino acids. V shed 3 bases and J shed 6 bases, with 9 bases lying between them. This CDR3 reads CAWRDVRNEQFF. CDR3 in DNA: TGTGCCTGGAGAGATGTGCGCAATGAGCAGTTCTTC.